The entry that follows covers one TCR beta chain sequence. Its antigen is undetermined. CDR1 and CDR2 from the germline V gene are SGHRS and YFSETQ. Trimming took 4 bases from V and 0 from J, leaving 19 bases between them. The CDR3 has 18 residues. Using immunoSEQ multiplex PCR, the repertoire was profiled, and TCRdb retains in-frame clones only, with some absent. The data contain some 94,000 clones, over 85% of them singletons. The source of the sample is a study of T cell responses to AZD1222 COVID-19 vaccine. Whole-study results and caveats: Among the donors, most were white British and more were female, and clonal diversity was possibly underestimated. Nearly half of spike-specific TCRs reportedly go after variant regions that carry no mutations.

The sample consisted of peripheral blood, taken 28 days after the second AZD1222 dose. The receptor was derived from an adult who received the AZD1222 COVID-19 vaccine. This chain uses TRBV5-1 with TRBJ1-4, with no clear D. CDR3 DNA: TGCGCCAGCAGCCTCGGCGCAGGTGACTATCCAACTAATGAAAAACTGTTTTTT. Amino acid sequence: CASSLGAGDYPTNEKLFF.